This T cell receptor (beta chain) was identified during a study of vaccination and CD4 T cells after COVID-19. About the study: In culture, cells were exposed to overlapping spike peptides from SARS-CoV-2, HCoV-NL63, HCoV-OC43 and HCoV-229E. Each control culture was treated with a CEFX pool, an HIV-1 Nef pool, or no peptide.

The sample's treatment: approximately nine-day PBMC culture with coronavirus spike peptide pools or control peptides (ViraFEST assay). First, ViraFEST expanded antigen-specific T cells with peptide pools, and next it sequenced the TCRs. General observations from the study: Relatively few convalescent patients and no early post-infection timepoints were analyzed.

Cultured CD4+ T-cell DNA underwent Oncomine TCR Beta short-read sequencing. TCRdb analysed the PCR reads with MiXCR anew, one entry per CDR3 protein. The sample yields some 2,000 distinct CDR3 sequences, around 70% seen once. The CDR3 is made up of 14 amino acids. Trimming stripped 1 base from V and 6 bases from J, with 11 bases between. CDR1 and CDR2 (germline): SGHTA, FQGNSA. About this clonotype itself: Its antigen is unidentified.

This sequence was found in a human donor who had recovered from COVID-19. The material was CD4+ T cells from blood, cultured in vitro, obtained after SARS-CoV-2 vaccination. The chain is built from TRBV7-2 and TRBJ2-3, with D possibly matching TRBD1 (5 bases). The CDR3 DNA is TGTGCCAGCAGCTTAGTTGTGGGGCCCGATACGCAGTATTTT. Protein sequence: CASSLVVGPDTQYF.